The present T cell receptor (beta chain) was sequenced within a study of blood T cell repertoires in COVID-19 (dated by TCRdb to about 2020). About the full investigation: Samples from collaborators originated in the United States, Italy and Spain and spanned both the acute and convalescent phases of COVID-19. The material from the prospective study consisted of cDNA or gDNA derived from T cells, B-cell-depleted T cells, or PBMCs. Deeply sampled blood TCRbeta repertoires from subjects exposed to, actively infected with, or recovered from COVID-19 were included in the dataset. The repertoires were released in a freely available public database meant as a resource for research on the immune response to SARS-CoV-2. The samples were drawn from two sources: the first 160 participants of the ongoing ImmuneRACE study, and over 1,000 subjects contributed by 6 global collaborators. Sample metadata almost always included a de-identified subject ID, COVID-19 status, age in years and sex. Where available, HLA class I and class II types were obtained from metadata supplied by the sample provider rather than from assay-based typing.

In the prospective study, participants were about 18 to 95 years old, resided in about 25 geographic areas of the United States, and were enrolled through a virtual design. To assign participants to cohorts, the prospective study relied on clinical history that participants themselves reported in a screening survey and a study questionnaire. Exposed participants had been in contact with someone with a PCR-confirmed or clinician-diagnosed COVID-19 case within 2 weeks of study entry. In the prospective study, mobile phlebotomists collected whole blood, serum and a nasopharyngeal or oropharyngeal swab from each participant. Additional blood draws and questionnaires over a 2-month period could optionally be provided by prospective study participants. Prospective study blood samples were shipped either frozen or at room temperature before DNA extraction. TCRbeta CDR3 regions were amplified from genomic DNA by means of the immunoSEQ Assay, a bias-controlled multiplex PCR. In the authors' own workflow: Nucleated cell counts per sample were estimated from amplification of reference gene primers within the assay. To quantify the absolute abundance of each unique TCRbeta CDR3 rearrangement, sequence reads were collapsed and filtered. For each sample, productive Simpson clonality was calculated as the square root of Simpson's diversity index over productive rearrangements. The clones in this table, taken by TCRdb from immuneACCESS, are in-frame only. Not every clone is retained; where verified, under half of the shortfall comes from an unresolved V gene, and the cause of the rest is unknown. D and trimming were read from the DNA, whereas the V and J calls and clone size are those reported in that table. The sample table holds around 240,000 clones, of which about 90% were seen once. The ten top clones hold over 0.75% of the sample.

The germline V gene (reference sequence) specifies GTSNPN as CDR1 and SVGIG as CDR2. The CDR3 runs 14 residues from the cysteine to the phenylalanine. Only the CDR3 part of the read is kept: 42 bases, read in frame from the first base. V drops 4 bases and J drops 3 bases, leaving 15 bases in between. Details on this clone: It has no known antigen specificity. The sample holds no much larger clone one base away, and base qualities are not on file.

Findings and caveats that apply to the study as a whole: The quantity of clinical and demographic metadata differed by source and by participant and was supplied without curation.

The TCR sequence derives from a man in his forties or fifties who had been exposed to COVID-19. The chain is made from TRBV30 and TRBJ1-2; no D segment can be confidently identified. The sample consisted of PBMCs or T cells enriched from blood (not recorded which). The nucleotides are TGTGCCTGGACCGGGGTGCGGGGTCACTATGGCTACACCTTC. Protein translation: CAWTGVRGHYGYTF. The reference TRBV30 and TRBJ1-2 proteins fill in what lies around the CDR3, so the full variable domain reads SQTIHQWPATLVQPVGSPLSLECTVEGTSNPNLYWYRQAAGRGLQLLFYSVGIGQISSEVPQNLSASRPQDRQFILSSKKLLLSDSGFYLCAWTGVRGHYGYTFGSGTRLTVV.